This TCR beta chain was retrieved from a study of blood T cell repertoires in COVID-19. Study details: Whether acute or convalescent, the COVID-19 samples came from the United States, Italy and Spain.

CDR3 length equals 18 residues. CDR1 SGHNT and CDR2 YYREEE come from the germline V gene (reference sequence). With V trimmed by 3 bases and J by 2 bases, 10 bases remained unmatched. The repertoire was sequenced with immunoSEQ multiplex PCR; TCRdb's copy has only in-frame clones and lacks some. This repertoire shows nearly 300,000 clones, approximately 88% found once; its top ten account for roughly 6.9%. Material: peripheral blood. The chain links TRBV5-4 to TRBJ2-3, with 12 bases matching TRBD2. The sequence was collected from a woman aged 25-40 years who had recovered from COVID-19. The CDR3 DNA follows: TGTGCCAGCAGCTCCTCCTCTACTAGCGGGGGGTCCACAGATACGCAGTATTTT. Protein sequence: CASSSSSTSGGSTDTQYF.